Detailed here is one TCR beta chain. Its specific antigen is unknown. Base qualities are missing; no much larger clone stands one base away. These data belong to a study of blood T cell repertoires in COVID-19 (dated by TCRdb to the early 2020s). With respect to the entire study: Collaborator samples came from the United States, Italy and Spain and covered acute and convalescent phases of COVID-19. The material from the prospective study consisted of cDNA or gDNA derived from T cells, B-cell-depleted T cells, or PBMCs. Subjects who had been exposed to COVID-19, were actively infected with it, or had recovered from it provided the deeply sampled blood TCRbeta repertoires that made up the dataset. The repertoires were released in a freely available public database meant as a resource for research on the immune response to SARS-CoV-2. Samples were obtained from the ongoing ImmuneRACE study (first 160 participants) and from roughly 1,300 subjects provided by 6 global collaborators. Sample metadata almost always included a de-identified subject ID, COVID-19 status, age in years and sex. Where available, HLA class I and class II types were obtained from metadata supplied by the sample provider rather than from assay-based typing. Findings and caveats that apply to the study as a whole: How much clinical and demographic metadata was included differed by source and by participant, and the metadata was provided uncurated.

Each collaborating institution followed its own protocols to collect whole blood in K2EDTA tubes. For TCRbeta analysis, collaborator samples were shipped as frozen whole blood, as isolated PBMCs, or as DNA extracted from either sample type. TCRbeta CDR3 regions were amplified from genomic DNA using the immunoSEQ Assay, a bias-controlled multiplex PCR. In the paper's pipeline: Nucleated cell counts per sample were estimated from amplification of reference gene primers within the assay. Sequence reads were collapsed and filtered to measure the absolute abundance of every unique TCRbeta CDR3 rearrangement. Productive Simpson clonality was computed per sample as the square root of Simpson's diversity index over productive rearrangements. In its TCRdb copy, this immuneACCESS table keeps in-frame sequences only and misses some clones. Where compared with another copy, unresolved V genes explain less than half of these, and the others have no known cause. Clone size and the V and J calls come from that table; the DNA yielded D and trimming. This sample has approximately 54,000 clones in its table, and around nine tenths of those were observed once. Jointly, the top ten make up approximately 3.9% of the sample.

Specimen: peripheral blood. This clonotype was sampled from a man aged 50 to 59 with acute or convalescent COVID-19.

In nucleotides, the sequence is TGCGCCAGCAGCTTCGACATTAACTCCTACGAGCAGTACTTC. Translation gives CASSFDINSYEQYF. The rearranged chain carries TRBV5-1 and TRBJ2-7, with the D gene not clear enough to name. The germline V gene yields SGHRS for CDR1 and YFSETQ for CDR2. Its CDR3 holds 14 amino acids, cysteine through phenylalanine. Solely the CDR3 DNA is kept, with 42 bases framed from the first base. V loses 2 bases, J loses 0 bases, and the germline ends lie 9 bases apart.